The 12 T cell receptor beta chains reported below all come from one sample, sequenced in a study of control samples from healthy donors and cancer patients. TCRdb's copy holds only in-frame clones and misses some; the assay was immunoSEQ multiplex PCR. The data contain fewer than 25,000 clones, around 83% of them singletons. Sequenced: PBMCs. These TCRs come from a man aged 55 to 70 with head and neck cancer.

V usage is TRBV28 and J usage is TRBJ2-7; 8 positions match TRBD2. The CDR3 has 11 residues. V lost 5 bases and J lost 9; bases outside the gene matches: 3. The germline CDR1 and CDR2 sequences are MDHEN and SYDVKM. The CDR3 here is CASSRRGGQYF. CDR3 coding DNA: TGTGCCAGCAGTCGACGGGGGGGGCAGTACTTC.

CDR3 sequence: CASSFSPRGHSYEQYF. As DNA, the CDR3 is TGTGCCAGCAGCTTTAGCCCCCGGGGGCATTCCTACGAGCAGTACTTC. The V and J genes are TRBV5-6 and TRBJ2-7; D possibly matches TRBD1 or TRBD2 (6 bases each). V was clipped by 2 bases and J by 1 base, with 16 bases between them. CDR1 and CDR2 (germline): SGHDT, YYEEEE. The CDR3 loop spans 16 amino acids.

This rearrangement joins TRBV27 to TRBJ1-5; no reliable D call. Between the trimmed V and J ends, which lost 7 bases and 4 bases, there was a span of 14 bases. The CDR3 sequence is 14 residues long. Germline CDR1 and CDR2: MNHEY and SMNVEV (reference sequence). CDR3 nucleotide sequence: TGTGCCAGCACCTCCTCTGCGAGGAATCAGCCCCAGCATTTT. Amino acid sequence: CASTSSARNQPQHF.

The chain joins TRBV27 to TRBJ1-5, with a weak D call TRBD1 (6 bases). V was pared by 2 bases and J by 0 bases, with 14 bases between. The CDR3 loop spans 17 amino acids. CDR1 and CDR2 from the germline V gene are MNHEY and SMNVEV (reference sequence). CDR3 DNA sequence: TGTGCCAGCAGTTTAAGGGGGGGAGGGGATAGCAATCAGCCCCAGCATTTT. Translation gives CASSLRGGGDSNQPQHF.

The chain joins TRBV30 to TRBJ2-2; 7 bases match TRBD1. The CDR3 totals 15 residues. Per germline, CDR1 GTSNPN and CDR2 SVGIG (reference sequence). The junction had 10 bases not matched to a gene; V was cut back by 3 bases and J by 6 bases. The CDR3 DNA follows: TGTGCCTGGAGCCTTATCACAGGGGCCTCCGGGGAGCTGTTTTTT. This codes for CAWSLITGASGELFF.

The V call is TRBV9, the J call TRBJ2-1; 7 bases are a match to TRBD2. The junction had 5 bases not matched to a gene; V was cut back by 4 bases and J by 1 base. CDR3 length: 15 amino acids. Germline V CDR1 and CDR2: SGDLS, YYNGEE. The CDR3 loop reads CASSSRGESYNEQFF. CDR3 coding DNA: TGTGCCAGCAGCAGTCGGGGGGAGTCCTACAATGAGCAGTTCTTC.

This sequence joins TRBV19 and TRBJ1-5; D is ambiguous. This CDR3 has 12 residues. The germline V gene has CDR1 LNHDA and CDR2 SQIVND (reference sequence). The V gene lost 7 bases and the J gene lost 2 bases, with 6 bases spanning the gap. For the CDR3, the DNA is TGTGCCAGTACGTTAGGCAATCAGCCCCAGCATTTT. This gives the protein CASTLGNQPQHF.

This clone was seen a few times. The chain is built from TRBV2 and TRBJ2-2; possible D gene TRBD1, 6 bases. Germline CDR1 and CDR2: SNHLY and FYNNEI. V gave up 4 bases and J gave up 1 base, with 10 bases separating them. The CDR3 extends over 15 amino acids. The CDR3 sequence is CASSGRGRNTGELFF. DNA for the CDR3: TGTGCCAGCAGTGGCAGGGGACGGAACACCGGGGAGCTGTTTTTT.

This chain joins TRBV11-3 and TRBJ2-7; TRBD1 agrees at 7 bases. The CDR3 covers 17 residues. J gave up 1 base and V 4 bases, and 13 bases lay outside the gene matches. The V gene's germline CDR1 is SGHNT and CDR2 YENEEA. The CDR3 coding sequence is TGTGCCAGCAGCTCGCCCTTTAGGCGGACAGGTTCCTACGAGCAGTACTTC. Its translation: CASSSPFRRTGSYEQYF.

In the case of this clone: Mismatch with germline at one junction end may stem from a read error. The rearrangement joins TRBV7-6 to TRBJ2-1; D might be TRBD2 (6 bases). Germline V lookup: CDR1 SGHVS, CDR2 FNYEAQ. The CDR3 runs to 15 residues. The CDR3 coding sequence is TGTGCCAGCAGCATCCGGGACTCCTCCCACAATGAGCAGTTCTTC. It encodes CASSIRDSSHNEQFF.

The chain recombines TRBV5-1 with TRBJ2-1; D call uncertain. CDR1 SGHRS and CDR2 YFSETQ come from the germline V gene. CDR3 length equals 13 residues. Trimming took 2 bases from V and 5 from J, leaving 8 bases between them. The CDR3 protein is CASSFGPNNEQFF. The CDR3 nucleotides read TGCGCCAGCAGCTTTGGACCAAACAATGAGCAGTTCTTC.

V usage is TRBV6-5 and J usage is TRBJ1-4; TRBD1 matches at 7 bases. CDR3 length: 13 residues. Germline V lookup: CDR1 MNHEY, CDR2 SVGAGI. V trimming: 10 bases; J trimming: 8 bases; junction bases outside the gene matches: 10. CDR3: CATAQGGGEKLFF. The CDR3 bases are TGTGCCACCGCCCAGGGGGGAGGAGAAAAACTGTTTTTT.